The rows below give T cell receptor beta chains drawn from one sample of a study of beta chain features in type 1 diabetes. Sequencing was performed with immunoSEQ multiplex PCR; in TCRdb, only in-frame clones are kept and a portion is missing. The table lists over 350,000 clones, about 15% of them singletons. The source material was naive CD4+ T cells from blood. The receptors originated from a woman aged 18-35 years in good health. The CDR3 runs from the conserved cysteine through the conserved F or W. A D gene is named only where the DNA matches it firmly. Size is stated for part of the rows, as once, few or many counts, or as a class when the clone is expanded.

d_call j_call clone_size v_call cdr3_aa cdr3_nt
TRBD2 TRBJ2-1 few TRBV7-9 CASSPRASGNSGYNEQFF TGTGCCAGCAGCCCTAGGGCTAGCGGGAACTCGGGTTACAATGAGCAGTTCTTC
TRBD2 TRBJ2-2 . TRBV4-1 CASSLGAGANTGELFF TGCGCCAGCAGTCTGGGAGCGGGAGCGAACACCGGGGAGCTGTTTTTT
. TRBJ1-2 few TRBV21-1 CASSPRDRRKSYTF TGTGCCAGCAGCCCCCGGGACAGGAGGAAGAGCTACACCTTC
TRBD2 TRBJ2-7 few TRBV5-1 CASSPHVLAGDEQYF TGCGCCAGCAGCCCACATGTACTAGCGGGAGACGAGCAGTACTTC
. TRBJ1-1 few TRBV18 CASSPDRLPTEAFF TGTGCCAGCTCACCCGACAGACTGCCCACTGAAGCTTTCTTT
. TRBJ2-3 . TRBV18 CASSTTLSRTDTQYF TGTGCCAGCTCCACCACACTCTCCAGGACAGATACGCAGTATTTT
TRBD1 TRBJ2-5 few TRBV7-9 CASSYDRAQETQYF TGTGCCAGCAGCTACGACAGGGCACAAGAGACCCAGTACTTC
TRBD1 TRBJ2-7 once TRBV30 CAWTAPGQPYEQYF TGTGCCTGGACTGCCCCGGGACAGCCCTACGAGCAGTACTTC
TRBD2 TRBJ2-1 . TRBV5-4 CASSLPASGRNEQFF TGTGCCAGCAGCTTGCCGGCTAGCGGGAGGAATGAGCAGTTCTTC
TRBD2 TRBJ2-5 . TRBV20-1 CSAGDYETQYF TGCAGTGCAGGGGACTACGAGACCCAGTACTTC
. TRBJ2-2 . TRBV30 CAWNSGGGLFF TGTGCCTGGAACAGCGGCGGCGGGCTGTTTTTT
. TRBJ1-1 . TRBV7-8 CASSYGAVNTEAFF TGTGCCAGCAGCTATGGGGCTGTGAACACTGAAGCTTTCTTT
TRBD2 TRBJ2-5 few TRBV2 CASGALAGAIQTQYF TGTGCCAGCGGGGCTCTAGCGGGAGCTATTCAGACCCAGTACTTC
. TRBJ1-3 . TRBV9 CASSVGHALSGNTIYF TGTGCCAGCAGCGTAGGACACGCGCTCTCTGGAAACACCATATATTTT
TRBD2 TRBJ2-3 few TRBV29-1 CSVGGRAKDTQYF TGCAGCGTTGGAGGGAGGGCCAAAGATACGCAGTATTTT
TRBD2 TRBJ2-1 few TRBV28 CASSEGRVDEQFF TGTGCCAGCAGTGAAGGGAGGGTCGATGAGCAGTTCTTC
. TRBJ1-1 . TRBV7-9 CASSPSDTEAFF TGTGCCAGCAGCCCCTCTGACACTGAAGCTTTCTTT
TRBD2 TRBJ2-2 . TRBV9 CASSVEAGDRGGELFF TGTGCCAGCAGCGTAGAAGCGGGAGATCGTGGCGGGGAGCTGTTTTTT
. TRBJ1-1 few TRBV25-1 CASSDGGKRIEAFF TGTGCCAGCAGTGATGGGGGGAAACGGATTGAAGCTTTCTTT
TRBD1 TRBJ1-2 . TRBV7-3 CASSLGQGQGYTF TGTGCCAGCAGCTTAGGACAGGGGCAAGGCTACACCTTC
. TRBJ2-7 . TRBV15 CATSRDSPYEQYF TGTGCCACCAGCAGAGACAGTCCCTACGAGCAGTACTTC
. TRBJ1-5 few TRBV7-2 CASSSNPLVAQHF TGTGCCAGCAGCTCAAACCCACTCGTGGCCCAGCATTTT
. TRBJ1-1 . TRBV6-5 CASSYSGHPSEAFF TGTGCCAGCAGTTACTCCGGACACCCCAGTGAAGCTTTCTTT
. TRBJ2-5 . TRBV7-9 CASKQGDRLPTQYF TGTGCCAGCAAACAGGGAGACCGGCTTCCGACCCAGTACTTC
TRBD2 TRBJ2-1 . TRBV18 CASSRTSVQSSYNEQFF TGTGCCAGCTCACGTACTAGCGTTCAGAGCTCCTACAATGAGCAGTTCTTC
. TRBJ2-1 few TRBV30 CAWDPTGLLRFF TGTGCCTGGGATCCTACCGGGTTGTTGAGGTTCTTC
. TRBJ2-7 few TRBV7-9 CASSHSPYYEQYF TGTGCCAGCAGCCACAGTCCGTACTACGAGCAGTACTTC
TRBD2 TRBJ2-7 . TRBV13 CASSFVGTSGREQYF TGTGCCAGCAGCTTCGTTGGGACTAGCGGCCGCGAGCAGTACTTC
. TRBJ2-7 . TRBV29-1 CSVSTGLRSYEQYF TGCAGCGTCTCGACAGGTCTCCGGTCCTACGAGCAGTACTTC
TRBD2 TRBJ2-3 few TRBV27 CASSLILAGAVEAQYF TGTGCCAGCAGTTTAATACTAGCGGGAGCAGTGGAGGCGCAGTATTTT
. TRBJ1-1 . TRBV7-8 CASRGEGEAFF TGTGCCAGCAGGGGGGAGGGAGAAGCTTTCTTT
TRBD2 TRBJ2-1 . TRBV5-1 CASSQVAGQYNEQFF TGCGCCAGCAGCCAAGTAGCGGGGCAATACAATGAGCAGTTCTTC
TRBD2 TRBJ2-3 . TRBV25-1 CASSEGGLAGGKTQYF TGTGCCAGCAGTGAGGGAGGGTTAGCGGGAGGGAAAACGCAGTATTTT
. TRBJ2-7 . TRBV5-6 CASSAGYRVNEQYF TGTGCCAGCAGCGCCGGCTACAGGGTGAACGAGCAGTACTTC
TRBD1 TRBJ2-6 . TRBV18 CASSPDRAGANVLTF TGTGCCAGCTCACCGGACAGGGCTGGGGCCAACGTCCTGACTTTC
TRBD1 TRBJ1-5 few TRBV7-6 CASSLVGGGGQPQHF TGTGCCAGCAGCTTAGTAGGAGGGGGCGGTCAGCCCCAGCATTTT